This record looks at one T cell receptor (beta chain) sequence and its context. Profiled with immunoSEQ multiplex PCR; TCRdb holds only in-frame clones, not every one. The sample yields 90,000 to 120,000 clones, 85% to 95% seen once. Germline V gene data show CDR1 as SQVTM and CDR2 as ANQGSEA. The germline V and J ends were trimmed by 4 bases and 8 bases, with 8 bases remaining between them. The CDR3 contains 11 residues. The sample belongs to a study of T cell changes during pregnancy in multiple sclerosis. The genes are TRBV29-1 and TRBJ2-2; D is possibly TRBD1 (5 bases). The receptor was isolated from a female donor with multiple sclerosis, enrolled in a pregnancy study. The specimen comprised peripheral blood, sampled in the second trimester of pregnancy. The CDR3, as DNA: TGCAGCGTTGGCTCAGGGGGGGAGCTGTTTTTT. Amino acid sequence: CSVGSGGELFF.